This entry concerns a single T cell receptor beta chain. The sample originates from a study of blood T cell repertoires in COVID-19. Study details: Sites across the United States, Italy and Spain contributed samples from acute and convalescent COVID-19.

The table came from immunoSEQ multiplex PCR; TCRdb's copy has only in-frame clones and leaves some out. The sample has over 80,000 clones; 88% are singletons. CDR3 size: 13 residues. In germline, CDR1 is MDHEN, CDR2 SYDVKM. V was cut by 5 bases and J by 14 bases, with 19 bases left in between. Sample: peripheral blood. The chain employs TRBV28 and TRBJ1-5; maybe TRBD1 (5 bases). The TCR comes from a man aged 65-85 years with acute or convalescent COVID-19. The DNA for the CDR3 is TGTGCCAGCAGTCCCCCCTTTAGGGGCCGTGAGCATTTT. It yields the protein CASSPPFRGREHF.